The 30 T cell receptor beta chains below all came from one sample that was sequenced in a study of T-cell reconstitution after alpha-beta-depleted transplantation in children. The TCRbeta library incorporated unique molecular identifiers. TCRdb re-analysed the PCR reads in MiXCR, keeping a single row per CDR3 protein. Of roughly 100,000 distinct CDR3 sequences listed, about 8% are singletons. This material consisted of PBMCs, taken before TCRalphabeta/CD19-depleted stem cell transplant. All receptors derive from a boy aged 2-9 years with acute lymphoblastic leukemia, due to receive a stem cell transplant.

The chain is built from TRBV10-3 and TRBJ2-7; the D gene could be TRBD1 or TRBD2 (5 bases each). Per germline, CDR1 ENHRY and CDR2 SYGVKD. The CDR3 extends over 12 amino acids. Trimming took off 10 bases at V and 5 bases at J, with 15 bases between the two ends. The CDR3, as DNA: TGTGCCACAGAAGGGTTGGGGGACGAGCAGTACTTC. As protein: CATEGLGDEQYF.

This clonotype appeared many times. V gene TRBV28 combines with J gene TRBJ1-3, with 7 bases matching TRBD1. CDR1 is MDHEN and CDR2 is SYDVKM in the germline V gene. There are 14 residues in the CDR3. The V and J ends lost 8 bases and 7 bases, in that order; junction bases with no gene match: 11. CDR3 DNA sequence: TGTGCCAGCCTCGAGGGGACAGTAGGCAACACCATATATTTT. Amino acids: CASLEGTVGNTIYF.

The chain has TRBV24-1 and TRBJ2-1, with D possibly being TRBD2 (6 bases). The V end was cut by 12 bases, the J end by 12 bases, with 17 bases between. The length of the CDR3 is 11 residues. Germline lookup yields CDR1 KGHDR and CDR2 SFDVKD. The DNA for the CDR3 is TGTGCCCCGAGGAGGGGAAATCGGCAGTTCTTC. Its translation: CAPRRGNRQFF.

The gene calls are TRBV25-1 and TRBJ2-1, with D perhaps assigned TRBD1 or TRBD2 (5 bases each). Trimming removed 7 bases from V and 5 bases from J, with 12 bases in between. The germline V gene has CDR1 MGHDK and CDR2 SYGVNS. The CDR3 loop spans 13 amino acids. CDR3 bases: TGTGCCAGCATGGAGTGGGGGAACAATGAGCAGTTCTTC. It specifies CASMEWGNNEQFF.

This clonotype was counted a few times. The chain has TRBV2 and TRBJ1-1; no firm D call. Germline V CDR1 and CDR2: SNHLY, FYNNEI. Trimming left V 8 bases short and J 0 bases short, with 7 bases between. This CDR3 has 12 amino acids. The CDR3 sequence is CASRALNTEAFF. For the CDR3, the DNA is TGTGCCAGCCGTGCCCTGAACACTGAAGCTTTCTTT. Together with reference TRBV2 and TRBJ1-1, the CDR3 gives the full variable domain: EPEVTQTPSHQVTQMGQEVILRCVPISNHLYFYWYRQILGQKVEFLVSFYNNEISEKSEIFDDQFSVERPDGSNFTLKIRSTKLEDSAMYFCASRALNTEAFFGQGTRLTVV.

In its sample, this clonotype was seen a few times. The chain employs TRBV9 and TRBJ2-6, with 11 bases identical to TRBD2. Germline V CDR1 and CDR2: SGDLS, YYNGEE. Trimming removed 2 bases from V and 0 bases from J; junction bases left unmatched: 4. This CDR3 is built from 18 residues. The CDR3 nucleotides read TGTGCCAGCAGCGTGACTAGCGGGGCGAACTCTGGGGCCAACGTCCTGACTTTC. Its protein is CASSVTSGANSGANVLTF.

At least ten counts were recorded for this clonotype. The chain couples TRBV10-3 to TRBJ2-3; D not resolved. The V end lost 3 bases, the J end lost 6 bases, and 4 bases lay between the germline ends. Germline V lookup: CDR1 ENHRY, CDR2 SYGVKD. The CDR3 runs to 11 residues. CDR3 DNA: TGTGCCATCAGTGACAGGGATACGCAGTATTTT. It codes for CAISDRDTQYF.

The chain links TRBV6-1 to TRBJ2-7; D is undetermined. The germline CDR1 and CDR2 sequences are MNHNS and SASEGT. CDR3 length: 13 residues. The germline V and J ends were trimmed by 9 bases and 2 bases, with 14 bases remaining between them. The DNA of the CDR3 is TGTGCCAGACCGATTCCCACCCCCTACGAGCAGTACTTC. Amino acids: CARPIPTPYEQYF.

This clonotype has only a few counts. The rearrangement joins TRBV14 to TRBJ1-1; no reliable D call. The V end lost 4 bases, the J end lost 6 bases, and 12 bases lay between the germline ends. Germline lookup yields CDR1 SGHDN and CDR2 FVKESK. This CDR3 is 13 amino acids long. CDR3 DNA: TGTGCCAGCAGCCCCAAGTTGGCTGCTGAAGCTTTCTTT. Protein product: CASSPKLAAEAFF. The full variable domain, completed using reference TRBV14 and TRBJ1-1, is EAGVTQFPSHSVIEKGQTVTLRCDPISGHDNLYWYRRVMGKEIKFLLHFVKESKQDESGMPNNRFLAERTGGTYSTLKVQPAELEDSGVYFCASSPKLAAEAFFGQGTRLTVV.

As regards this clonotype: At one of its ends the junction is not consistent with the germline gene, which may arise from a read error. This chain uses TRBV7-3 with TRBJ1-1; D is undetermined. In germline, CDR1 is SGHTA, CDR2 FQGTGA. CDR3 length: 15 amino acids. CDR3 region: CVSSLTLADNTEAFF. The CDR3 DNA follows: TGTGTCAGCAGCTTAACGCTGGCAGACAACACTGAAGCTTTCTTT.

This clonotype was counted ten times or more. J is TRBJ1-1 and V is TRBV5-1; 9 nucleotides line up with TRBD1. This CDR3 has 16 amino acids. Germline CDR1 reads SGHRS; CDR2 reads YFSETQ. V dropped 0 bases and J dropped 1; count of bases not matched to a gene: 4. The CDR3 loop is CASSLGDRVQNTEAFF. For the CDR3, the DNA is TGCGCCAGCAGCTTGGGGGACAGGGTCCAGAACACTGAAGCTTTCTTT.

This clonotype was observed many times. J is TRBJ2-1 and V is TRBV2; D unresolved. CDR1 is SNHLY and CDR2 is FYNNEI in the germline V gene. The CDR3 length is 10 residues. The V end lost 9 bases, the J end lost 6 bases, and 6 bases lay between the germline ends. The CDR3 region is CASGFNEQFF. Written as DNA, the CDR3 is TGTGCCAGTGGCTTCAATGAGCAGTTCTTC.

This clonotype has a count of ten or more. The chain joins TRBV12-3 or TRBV12-4 to TRBJ1-1; D remains unclear. Trimming removed 8 bases at V and 0 bases at J, with 10 bases between. The CDR3 is made up of 13 amino acids. The CDR3 reads CASLRALNTEAFF. The CDR3 region has the DNA TGTGCCAGCCTCCGGGCCCTGAACACTGAAGCTTTCTTT.

There are a few counts of this clonotype. The V call is TRBV5-1, the J call TRBJ2-7, with D perhaps matching TRBD1 or TRBD2 (5 bases each). The ends were cut back, 3 bases at V and 2 bases at J, with 12 bases in the middle. Germline V gene sequence: CDR1 SGHRS, CDR2 YFSETQ. The CDR3 runs 14 residues. The CDR3: CASSSRDAAYEQYF. CDR3 in DNA: TGCGCCAGCAGCTCTCGGGACGCGGCCTACGAGCAGTACTTC.

This clonotype appeared a few times. The rearrangement links TRBV15 to TRBJ1-1; 7 nucleotides line up with TRBD1. Germline V gives CDR1 LNHNV, CDR2 YYDKDF (reference sequence). The CDR3 length is 17 residues. V lost 4 bases and J lost 0; bases outside the gene matches: 11. CDR3 residues: CATSNRPGDRMNTEAFF. DNA for the CDR3: TGTGCCACCAGCAACCGTCCGGGGGACAGAATGAACACTGAAGCTTTCTTT.

This clonotype was recorded at least ten times. The chain employs TRBV15 and TRBJ1-1; possibly TRBD1 for D (6 bases). This CDR3 contains 12 residues. Germline values: CDR1 LNHNV, CDR2 YYDKDF (reference sequence). V was clipped by 2 bases and J by 13 bases, with 14 bases between them. The CDR3 nucleotides are TGTGCCACCAGCAGATCCGGACAGTTAGTTTTCTTT. It codes for CATSRSGQLVFF.

This rearrangement joins TRBV6-1 to TRBJ1-5, with TRBD1 matching over 8 bases. The CDR3 is 16 amino acids. With 6 bases clipped from V and 5 bases from J, the junction kept 12 bases outside the gene matches. Per the germline V gene, CDR1 is MNHNS and CDR2 is SASEGT. The CDR3 sequence is CASSHRLPGGDQPQHF. CDR3 in DNA: TGTGCCAGCAGCCACAGGCTACCAGGGGGCGATCAGCCCCAGCATTTT.

The chain carries TRBV25-1 and TRBJ1-1; no reliable D call. The V end was cut by 3 bases, the J end by 8 bases, with 13 bases between. This CDR3 spans 13 amino acids. Germline V gene lookup returns CDR1 MGHDK and CDR2 SYGVNS. The CDR3 here is CASSEGDYGEAFF. The CDR3 DNA is TGTGCCAGCAGTGAGGGCGATTACGGGGAAGCTTTCTTT.

The table lists this clonotype with many counts. This chain links TRBV15 with TRBJ2-1, with D maybe TRBD1 (5 bases). Germline V CDR1 and CDR2: LNHNV, YYDKDF (reference sequence). This CDR3 is 12 amino acids long. The V end was cut by 0 bases, the J end by 10 bases, with 7 bases between. The DNA for the CDR3 is TGTGCCACCAGCAGAGATTGGACAGAGCAGTTCTTC. The encoded protein is CATSRDWTEQFF.

This clonotype was detected many times. V is TRBV29-1 and J is TRBJ2-1; TRBD1 aligns across 10 bases. CDR1 is SQVTM, CDR2 ANQGSEA, per germline. The V gene end was trimmed by 7 bases and the J gene end by 2 bases; junction bases not matched to a gene: 5. The CDR3 has 14 amino acids. The CDR3 here is CSARDRGAYNEQFF. CDR3 in DNA: TGCAGCGCCCGGGACAGGGGCGCCTACAATGAGCAGTTCTTC.

This clonotype has more than one count but fewer than ten. The chain employs TRBV27 and TRBJ1-1; D unresolved. The CDR3 is 13 amino acids. Germline V CDR1 and CDR2: MNHEY, SMNVEV (reference sequence). The germline V and J ends were trimmed by 4 bases and 5 bases, with 11 bases remaining between them. The CDR3 loop reads CASSYDIGTEAFF. The CDR3 DNA reads as TGTGCCAGCAGTTACGATATTGGGACTGAAGCTTTCTTT.

This chain joins TRBV12-3 or TRBV12-4 and TRBJ1-5, with D perhaps TRBD1 (6 bases). Trimming stripped 1 base from V and 4 bases from J, with 11 bases between. CDR3 size: 15 residues. The CDR3 DNA reads as TGTGCCAGCAGTTTAGTAGTACAGGGTAATCAGCCCCAGCATTTT. It encodes CASSLVVQGNQPQHF.

The gene calls are TRBV6-2 or TRBV6-3 and TRBJ2-2; D gene unclear. Trimming took 6 bases from V and 4 from J, leaving 9 bases between them. The CDR3 runs 13 residues. CDR1 and CDR2 (germline): MNHEY, SVGEGT. CDR3 region: CASSTPPTGELFF. CDR3 nucleotide sequence: TGTGCCAGCAGCACTCCTCCCACCGGGGAGCTGTTTTTT.

The genes are TRBV19 and TRBJ1-1; no definite D call. The CDR3 is made up of 13 amino acids. CDR1 is LNHDA, CDR2 SQIVND, per germline (reference sequence). With 5 bases removed from V and 4 bases from J, the gap between germline ends came to 11 bases. The CDR3 loop reads CASSRLGATEAFF. CDR3 bases: TGTGCCAGTAGTCGTCTCGGAGCCACTGAAGCTTTCTTT. The variable domain in full, with the rest retrieved from reference TRBV19 and TRBJ1-1, is DGGITQSPKYLFRKEGQNVTLSCEQNLNHDAMYWYRQDPGQGLRLIYYSQIVNDFQKGDIAEGYSVSREKKESFPLTVTSAQKNPTAFYLCASSRLGATEAFFGQGTRLTVV.

This clonotype has a count of ten or more. The CDR3 DNA is TGTGCCAGCAGCATCACAGAGAACACCGGGGAGCTGTTTTTT. Its translation: CASSITENTGELFF. The J gene is TRBJ2-2, the V gene TRBV7-8; D is ambiguous. V was pared by 5 bases and J by 1 base, with 8 bases between. CDR1 is SGHVS, CDR2 FQNEAQ, per germline. This CDR3 comprises 14 residues.

This chain links TRBV3-1 with TRBJ2-3; 8 bases agree with TRBD2. The J segment lost 5 bases and the V segment lost 5 bases, leaving 6 bases of the junction unmatched. The CDR3 totals 14 residues. Germline lookup yields CDR1 LGHDT and CDR2 YNNKEL (reference sequence). CDR3 in amino acids: CASSLSGGVDTQYF. The CDR3, as DNA: TGTGCCAGCAGCTTGAGCGGGGGAGTAGATACGCAGTATTTT.

V gene TRBV4-2 combines with J gene TRBJ1-3, with D possibly being TRBD1 (5 bases). Trimming left V 0 bases short and J 5 bases short, with 11 bases between. The length of the CDR3 is 15 residues. CDR1 is LGHNA, CDR2 YNFKEQ, per germline. CDR3 protein: CASSQEGWGRNTIYF. The DNA for the CDR3 is TGTGCCAGCAGCCAAGAAGGGTGGGGCAGAAACACCATATATTTT.

This clonotype came up a few times. Mismatch with germline at one junction end may stem from a read error. The gene calls are TRBV12-3 or TRBV12-4 and TRBJ2-1, with 9 bases matching TRBD1. The CDR3 is 12 amino acids. CDR3 protein: CASTIPTGGYRF. Written as DNA, the CDR3 is TGTGCCAGCACTATCCCGACAGGGGGGTACCGGTTC.

This clonotype was detected ten times or more. The genes are TRBV7-6 and TRBJ2-7; D uncertain. The CDR3 extends over 14 amino acids. V lost 3 bases and J 0 bases, leaving 9 bases between the germline ends. Germline-derived CDR1 and CDR2 are SGHVS and FNYEAQ. CDR3 coding DNA: TGTGCCAGCAGCTTCGACTGGCTCTCCTACGAGCAGTACTTC. Amino acids: CASSFDWLSYEQYF.

The chain has TRBV12-3 or TRBV12-4 and TRBJ2-7; D ambiguous. Trimming removed 6 bases from V and 2 bases from J, with 11 bases in between. CDR3 length: 13 residues. The CDR3 sequence: CASSRVRAYEQYF. Here the CDR3 DNA reads TGTGCCAGCAGCCGGGTCCGGGCCTACGAGCAGTACTTC.